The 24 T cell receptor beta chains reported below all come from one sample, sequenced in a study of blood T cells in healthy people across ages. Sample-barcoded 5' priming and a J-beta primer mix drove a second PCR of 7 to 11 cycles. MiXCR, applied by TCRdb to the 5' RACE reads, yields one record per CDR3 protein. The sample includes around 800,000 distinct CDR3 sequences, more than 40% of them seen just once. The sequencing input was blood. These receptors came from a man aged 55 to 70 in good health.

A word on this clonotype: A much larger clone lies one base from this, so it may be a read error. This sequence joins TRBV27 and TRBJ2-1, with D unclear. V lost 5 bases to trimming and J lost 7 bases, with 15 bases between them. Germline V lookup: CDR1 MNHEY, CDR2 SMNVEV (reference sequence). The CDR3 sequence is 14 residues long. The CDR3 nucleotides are TGTGCCAGCAGTCCTCCCTCTCCCGGTAATGAGCAGTTCTTC. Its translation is CASSPPSPGNEQFF.

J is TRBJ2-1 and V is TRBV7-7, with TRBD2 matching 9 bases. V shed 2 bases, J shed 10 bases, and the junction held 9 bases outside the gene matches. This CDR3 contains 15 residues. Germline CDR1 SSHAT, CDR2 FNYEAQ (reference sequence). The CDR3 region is CASSLTLAGPREQFF. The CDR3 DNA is TGTGCCAGCAGCTTAACACTAGCGGGTCCGAGGGAGCAGTTCTTC. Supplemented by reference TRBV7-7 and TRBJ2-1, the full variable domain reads GAGVSQSPRYKVTKRGQDVTLRCDPISSHATLYWYQQALGQGPEFLTYFNYEAQPDKSGLPSDRFSAERPEGSISTLTIQRTEQRDSAMYRCASSLTLAGPREQFFGPGTRLTVL.

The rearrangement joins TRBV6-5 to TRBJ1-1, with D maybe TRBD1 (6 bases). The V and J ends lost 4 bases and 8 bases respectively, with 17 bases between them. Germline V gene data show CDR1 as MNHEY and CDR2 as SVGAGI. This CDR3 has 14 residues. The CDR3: CASSWEDSRREAFF. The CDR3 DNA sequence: TGTGCCAGCAGTTGGGAGGACAGCCGTAGGGAAGCTTTCTTT.

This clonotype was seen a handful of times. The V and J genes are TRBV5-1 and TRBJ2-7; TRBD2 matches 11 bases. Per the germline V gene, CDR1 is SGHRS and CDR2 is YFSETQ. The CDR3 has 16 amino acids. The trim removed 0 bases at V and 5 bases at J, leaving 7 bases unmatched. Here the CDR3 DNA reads TGCGCCAGCAGCTTGGCCCCTAGCGGGGGGCCCCACGAGCAGTACTTC. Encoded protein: CASSLAPSGGPHEQYF. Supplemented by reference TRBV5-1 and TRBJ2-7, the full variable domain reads KAGVTQTPRYLIKTRGQQVTLSCSPISGHRSVSWYQQTPGQGLQFLFEYFSETQRNKGNFPGRFSGRQFSNSRSEMNVSTLELGDSALYLCASSLAPSGGPHEQYFGPGTRLTVT.

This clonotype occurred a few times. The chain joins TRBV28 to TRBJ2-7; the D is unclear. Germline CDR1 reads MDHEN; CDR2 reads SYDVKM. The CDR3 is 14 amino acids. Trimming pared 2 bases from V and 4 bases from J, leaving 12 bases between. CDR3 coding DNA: TGTGCCAGCAGTTTACCGCATTCGAAGTACGAGCAGTACTTC. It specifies CASSLPHSKYEQYF.

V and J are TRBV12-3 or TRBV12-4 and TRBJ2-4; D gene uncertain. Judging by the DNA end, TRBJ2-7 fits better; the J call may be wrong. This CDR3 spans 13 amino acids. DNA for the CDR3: TGTGCCAGCAGTTTAGGGTACATCTACGAGCAGTACTTC. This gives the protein CASSLGYIYEQYF.

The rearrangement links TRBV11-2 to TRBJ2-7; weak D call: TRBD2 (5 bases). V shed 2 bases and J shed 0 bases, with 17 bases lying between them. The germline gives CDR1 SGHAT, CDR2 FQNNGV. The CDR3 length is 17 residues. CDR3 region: CASSLREWQESSYEQYF. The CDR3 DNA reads TGTGCCAGCAGCTTAAGGGAGTGGCAGGAGAGCTCCTACGAGCAGTACTTC.

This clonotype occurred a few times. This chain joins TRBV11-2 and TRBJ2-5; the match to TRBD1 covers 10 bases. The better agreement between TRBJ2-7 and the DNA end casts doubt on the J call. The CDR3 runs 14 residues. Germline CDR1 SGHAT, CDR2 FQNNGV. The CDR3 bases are TGTGCCAGCAGCGTCGGGACAGGGGATGCCGAGCAGTACTTC. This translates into CASSVGTGDAEQYF.

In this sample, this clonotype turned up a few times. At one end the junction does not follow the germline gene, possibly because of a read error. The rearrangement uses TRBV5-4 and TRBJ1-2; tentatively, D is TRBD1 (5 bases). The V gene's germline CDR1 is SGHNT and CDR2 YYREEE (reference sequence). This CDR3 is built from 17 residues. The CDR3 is CASSLRGTLRTNYGYTF. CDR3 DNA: TGTGCTAGCAGCTTGAGAGGGACGCTGAGGACTAACTATGGCTACACCTTC.

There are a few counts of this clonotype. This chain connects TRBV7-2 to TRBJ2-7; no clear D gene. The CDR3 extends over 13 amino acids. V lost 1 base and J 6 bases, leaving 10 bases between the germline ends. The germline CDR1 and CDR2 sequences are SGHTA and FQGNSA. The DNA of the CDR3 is TGTGCCAGCAGCTTAGGTGACAATCTCGAGCAGTACTTC. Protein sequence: CASSLGDNLEQYF.

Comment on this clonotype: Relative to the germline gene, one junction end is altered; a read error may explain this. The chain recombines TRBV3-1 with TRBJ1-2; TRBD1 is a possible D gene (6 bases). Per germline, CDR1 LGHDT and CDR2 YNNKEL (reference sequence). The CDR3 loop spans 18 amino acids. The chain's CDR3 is CVSSPNTPGARGTYGYTF. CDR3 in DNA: TGTGTCAGCAGCCCCAATACCCCAGGGGCCCGGGGAACCTATGGCTACACCTTC.

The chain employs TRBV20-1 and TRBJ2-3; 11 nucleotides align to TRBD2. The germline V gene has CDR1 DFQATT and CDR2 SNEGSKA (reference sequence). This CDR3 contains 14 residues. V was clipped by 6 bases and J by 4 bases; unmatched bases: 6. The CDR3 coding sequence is TGCAGTGCCAGACTAGCGGGGATCCCAGATACGCAGTATTTT. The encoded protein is CSARLAGIPDTQYF.

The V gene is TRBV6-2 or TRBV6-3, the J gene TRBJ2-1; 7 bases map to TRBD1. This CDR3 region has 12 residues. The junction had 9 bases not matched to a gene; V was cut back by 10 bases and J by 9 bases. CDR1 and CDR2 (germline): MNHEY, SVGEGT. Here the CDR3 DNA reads TGTGCCACCCGGGAACAGGGGATTGAGCAGTTCTTC. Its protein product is CATREQGIEQFF.

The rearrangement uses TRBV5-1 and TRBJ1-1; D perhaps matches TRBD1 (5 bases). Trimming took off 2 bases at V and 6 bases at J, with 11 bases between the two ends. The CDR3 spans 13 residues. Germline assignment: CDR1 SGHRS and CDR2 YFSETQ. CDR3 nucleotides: TGCGCCAGCAGCTTCGGGAGGGACGCTGAAGCTTTCTTT. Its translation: CASSFGRDAEAFF.

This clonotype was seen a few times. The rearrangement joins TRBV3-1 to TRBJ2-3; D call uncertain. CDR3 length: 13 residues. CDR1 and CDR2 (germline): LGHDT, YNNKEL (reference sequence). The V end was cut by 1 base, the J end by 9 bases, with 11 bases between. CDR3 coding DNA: TGTGCCAGCAGCCAAGGCCGGGTGGACACGCAGTATTTT. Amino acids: CASSQGRVDTQYF.

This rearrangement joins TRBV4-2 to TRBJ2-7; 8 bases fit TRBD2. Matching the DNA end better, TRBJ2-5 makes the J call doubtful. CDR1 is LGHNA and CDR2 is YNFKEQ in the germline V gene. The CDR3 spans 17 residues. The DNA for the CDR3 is TGTGCCAGCAGCCAAGATTGGAATAGCGGGGCGCCTGGGACCCAGTACTTC. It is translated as CASSQDWNSGAPGTQYF.

CDR3 nucleotide sequence: TGTGCCAGCAGTCCGCGGGGCAGGGATCAGCCCCAGCATTTT. Amino acids: CASSPRGRDQPQHF. The chain has TRBV7-9 and TRBJ1-5; tentatively, D is TRBD1 (5 bases). The CDR3 loop spans 14 amino acids. With 6 bases removed from V and 5 bases from J, the gap between germline ends came to 14 bases. CDR1 and CDR2 (germline): SEHNR, FQNEAQ (reference sequence).

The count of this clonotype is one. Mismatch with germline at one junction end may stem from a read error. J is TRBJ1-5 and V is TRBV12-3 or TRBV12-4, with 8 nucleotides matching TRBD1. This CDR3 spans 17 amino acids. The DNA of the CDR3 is TGTGCCAGCAGTCCGAGGATGGGACAGGTTAGCAATCAGCCCAAGCATTTT. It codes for CASSPRMGQVSNQPKHF.

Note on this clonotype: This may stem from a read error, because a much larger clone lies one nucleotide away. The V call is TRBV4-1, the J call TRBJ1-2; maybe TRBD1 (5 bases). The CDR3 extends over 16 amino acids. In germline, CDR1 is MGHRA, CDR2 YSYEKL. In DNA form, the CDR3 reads TGCGTCAGCAGCCAAGAGGGGAAGGCTGCTAACTATGGCTACACCTTC. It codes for CVSSQEGKAANYGYTF.

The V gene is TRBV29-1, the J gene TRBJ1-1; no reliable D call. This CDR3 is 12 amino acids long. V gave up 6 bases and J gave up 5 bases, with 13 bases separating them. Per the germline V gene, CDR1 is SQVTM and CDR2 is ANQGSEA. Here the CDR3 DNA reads TGCAGCGTAAAAGTTACGGGTACTGAAGCTTTCTTT. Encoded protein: CSVKVTGTEAFF.

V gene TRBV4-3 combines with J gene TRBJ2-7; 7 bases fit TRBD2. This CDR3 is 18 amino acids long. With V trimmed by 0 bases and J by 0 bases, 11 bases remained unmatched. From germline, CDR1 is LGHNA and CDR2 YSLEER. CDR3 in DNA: TGCGCCAGCAGCCAAGAGGTTCAGGGCGGGGGTACCTCCTACGAGCAGTACTTC. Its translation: CASSQEVQGGGTSYEQYF.

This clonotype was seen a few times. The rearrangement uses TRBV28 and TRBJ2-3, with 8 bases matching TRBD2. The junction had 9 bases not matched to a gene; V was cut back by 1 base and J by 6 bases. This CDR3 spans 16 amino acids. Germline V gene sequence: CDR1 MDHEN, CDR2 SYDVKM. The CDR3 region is CASSLSPGGKIDTQYF. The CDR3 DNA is TGTGCCAGCAGTTTATCTCCGGGGGGGAAAATTGATACGCAGTATTTT. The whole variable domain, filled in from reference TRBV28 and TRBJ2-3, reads DVKVTQSSRYLVKRTGEKVFLECVQDMDHENMFWYRQDPGLGLRLIYFSYDVKMKEKGDIPEGYSVSREKKERFSLILESASTNQTSMYLCASSLSPGGKIDTQYFGPGTRLTVL.

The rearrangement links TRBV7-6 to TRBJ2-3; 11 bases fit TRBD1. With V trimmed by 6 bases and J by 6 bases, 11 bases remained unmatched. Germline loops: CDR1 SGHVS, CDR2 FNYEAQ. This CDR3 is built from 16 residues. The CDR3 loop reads CASSKPGQGAGDTQYF. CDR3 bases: TGTGCCAGCAGTAAACCTGGACAGGGGGCAGGGGATACGCAGTATTTT.

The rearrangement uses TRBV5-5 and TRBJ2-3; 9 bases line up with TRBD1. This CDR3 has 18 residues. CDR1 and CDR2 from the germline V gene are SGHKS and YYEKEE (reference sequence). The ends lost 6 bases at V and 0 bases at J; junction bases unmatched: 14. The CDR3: CASNPSPGQGISTDTQYF. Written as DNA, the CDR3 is TGTGCCAGCAATCCTAGTCCGGGACAGGGTATAAGCACAGATACGCAGTATTTT.